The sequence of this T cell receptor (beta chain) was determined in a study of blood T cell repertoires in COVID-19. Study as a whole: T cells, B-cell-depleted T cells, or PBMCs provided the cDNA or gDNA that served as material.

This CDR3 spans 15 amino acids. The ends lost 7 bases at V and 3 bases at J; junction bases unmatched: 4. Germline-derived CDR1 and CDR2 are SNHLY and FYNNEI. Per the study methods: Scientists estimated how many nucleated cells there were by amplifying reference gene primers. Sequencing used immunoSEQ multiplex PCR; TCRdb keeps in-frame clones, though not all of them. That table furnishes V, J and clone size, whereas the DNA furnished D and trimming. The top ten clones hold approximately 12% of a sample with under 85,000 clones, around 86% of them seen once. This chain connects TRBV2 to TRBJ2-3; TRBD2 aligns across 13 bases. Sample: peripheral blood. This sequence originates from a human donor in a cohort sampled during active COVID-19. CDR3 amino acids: CASMTTSGGTDTQYF. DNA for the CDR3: TGTGCCAGCATGACGACTAGCGGGGGGACAGATACGCAGTATTTT.